This TCR beta chain originates from a study of T cells in Graves' hyperthyroidism and ophthalmopathy (dated by TCRdb to about 2019). As for the study more broadly: Peripheral blood was collected at initial diagnosis, before any treatment. To identify TCR V-J signatures that set the groups apart, the researchers used a discovery cohort of 90 to 100 patients, made up of roughly 40 with Graves' ophthalmopathy and 57 with stable Graves' hyperthyroidism. Whether ophthalmopathy could be predicted prospectively was tested in an independent validation cohort made up of roughly 19 hyperthyroidism patients plus 17 patients who later progressed to ophthalmopathy. For training and testing, the roughly 97 patients in the discovery cohort were randomly divided in a 7:3 ratio. After sampling, hyperthyroidism patients received methimazole starting at 30 mg daily, and ophthalmopathy patients received high-dose intravenous methylprednisolone. The study also compared thyroid tissue and blood T-cell repertoires from several Graves' hyperthyroidism patients. According to the paper, TCR Vbeta CDR3 sequencing was carried out on approximately 140 peripheral blood samples, which came from over 40 ophthalmopathy, 75 to 80 hyperthyroidism and about 17 progressor patients.

The TCR beta CDR3 regions were amplified from the RNA transcripts. The TCR CDR3 was subjected to a first round of RT-PCR using the HTBI primer set and the Qiagen OneStep RT-PCR kit. The libraries were constructed in a second round of multiplex PCR and then size-selected and purified. Paired-end sequencing of the libraries was performed with 100 bp reads on an Illumina HiSeq2000. The authors processed their data as follows. SOAPnuke was used to process the raw data, with reads discarded if the reads contained adapters or uncalled bases, had a mean Phred below 15, or lacked an exact constant-primer or identifier match. High-quality paired reads were merged using COPE v1.2.5, and each unique nucleotide sequence was defined as a clonotype. Clonotypes were aligned to IMGT TRBV, TRBD and TRBJ reference segments using MiTCR v1.1. Analysis was restricted to V-J combinations with a frequency above 0.0001, which covered 99.2% of repertoires. A TCS score was defined as the ratio of F50 (clonal expansion) to E x V (chaos), with BLOSUM62-based TCRdist applied between CDR3 peptides within each V-J. Welch's t-statistics and random forest reduced 514 V-J features to roughly 13, which were used in a naive Bayes classifier (R e1071). TCRdb reran the public reads through fastp at Q25 and MiXCR, keeping productive beta chains. A single entry per CDR3 protein holds the most common genes and DNA from its merged rows. These V and J calls rely on TCRdb rather than the paper's analysis. Within this sample are about 420,000 distinct CDR3 sequences, with more than 15% of them counted one time only. Clones ranked in the top ten supply around 7% of the sample.

A patient counted as having stable Graves' hyperthyroidism if no progression to ophthalmopathy occurred over 18 months of follow-up. Hyperthyroidism patients were newly diagnosed, with disease duration under 2 months, and aged 18 to 65 years. Any patient with an uncontrolled infection, another autoimmune disease, pregnancy or lactation was excluded. Diagnoses were based on clinical symptoms, serum thyroxine and TRAb, thyroid ultrasound and orbital computed tomography. PBMCs were isolated from 8 to 10 ml of fresh peripheral blood by Ficoll-Paque density gradient centrifugation. Total RNA was extracted with Trizol reagent, and quality was checked on an Agilent 2100 Bioanalyzer. Points the paper makes about the study in general: Most expanded thyroid clonotypes (frequency above 0.001) were also found in blood, which suggests that blood repertoires may mirror thyroid immune responses. Sample size was not statistically predetermined, and blinding of investigators to group allocation was not performed. In validation, the model predicted progression to ophthalmopathy a median of around 6.5 months before onset, with over 55% sensitivity and about 75% specificity. A model built on a 13 V-J signature distinguished ophthalmopathy from stable hyperthyroidism, reaching roughly 88% sensitivity and about 81% specificity in cross-validation and 80%/75% in testing.

From the cysteine up to the phenylalanine, the CDR3 has a length of 14 residues. The retained sequence is limited to the CDR3, 42 bases, with the frame set at the first base. CDR1 and CDR2, looked up from the germline V gene, are SNHLY and FYNNEI. V lost 6 bases and J lost 3 bases, and the count of bases not matched to a germline gene is 3. This clonotype was detected ten times or more. It lacks a known antigen. The record has no base qualities; no much larger clone is one base away. The rearranged segments are TRBV2 and TRBJ1-2; TRBD1 aligns with 11 central bases. The TCR was taken from a woman aged 18-35 years with Graves' hyperthyroidism. The source material was blood. CDR3 loop: CASRGTGGDYGYTF. Here is the DNA: TGTGCCAGCAGAGGGACAGGGGGGGACTATGGCTACACCTTC.